This T cell receptor (beta chain) came from a study of T cell responses to AZD1222 COVID-19 vaccine. The CDR3 length is 13 residues. Germline V gene lookup returns CDR1 SGHNT and CDR2 YYREEE (reference sequence). The V and J ends lost 5 bases and 7 bases, in that order; junction bases with no gene match: 7. Sequencing used immunoSEQ multiplex PCR; TCRdb keeps in-frame clones, though not all of them. The sample lists about 150,000 clones, 80% to 95% occurring once. The TCR was taken from an adult in good health. This chain links TRBV5-4 with TRBJ1-2; 8 nucleotides match TRBD1. Source: peripheral blood, taken on day 0 of AZD1222 vaccination. The CDR3 reads CASSHDRGSGYTF. For the CDR3, the DNA is TGTGCCAGCAGTCATGACAGGGGCTCTGGCTACACCTTC.